Sequencing of this TCR beta chain was carried out in a study of metastatic and nonmetastatic thyroid tumors. Whole-study context: Repertoires of blood and of tissue (tumor or nodule) from malignant and benign thyroid patients were compared. Study outcomes and limitations: Malignant thyroid tumors reportedly had TCR beta diversity that was significantly higher than in benign nodules, in blood and tumor.

The sample holds many counts of this clone. The antigen is undetermined. In the original workflow: A distant-metastasis classifier for papillary thyroid cancer was built using CDR3 differences across clinicopathological groups. With MiXCR, TCRdb called clones anew from the PCR reads. The V and J calls and clone size are TCRdb's, not the authors'. The top ten clones hold under 8% of a sample with 70,000 or so clones, 14% of them seen once. Germline lookup yields CDR1 MDHEN and CDR2 SYDVKM. V dropped 3 bases and J dropped 8 bases, with 14 bases sitting between them. The CDR3 runs 14 residues. Patients were all untreated before their thyroid surgery.

This chain joins TRBV28 and TRBJ2-1; D ambiguous. Sequencing was performed on blood. This clonotype was obtained from a male donor with papillary thyroid cancer or a benign thyroid nodule (not recorded which). Some clones in this sample may be carry-over from other donors' samples. CDR3 in DNA: TGTGCCAGCAGTTTTTTAGGAGAGGACGATGAGCAGTTCTTC. It specifies CASSFLGEDDEQFF.